Sequencing of this T cell receptor (beta chain) was carried out in a study of cytomegalovirus exposure and HLA in healthy donors (dated by TCRdb to 2017 to 2019). Looking at the study overall: In an earlier analysis of approximately 500 of the donors, 276 Gb of sequence data and approximately 100 million unique TCR beta sequences from 150 million to 200 million T cells were reported. An earlier analysis of approximately 580 of the donors used high-throughput TCR beta sequencing to judge whether each TCR beta V gene segment behaved as functional or pseudogenic. To predict cytomegalovirus infection status, the study combined high-throughput TCR immunosequencing, statistical association of individual TCRs with disease status, and machine learning. To study patterns of TCR occurrence, a later analysis re-analyzed previously published TCR beta repertoires from several hundred donors and added high-resolution HLA genotyping. Among almost 400 genotyped donors of the cohort, an average of about 240,000 unique TCR beta nucleotide sequences were sequenced per donor, 15% to 20% of them non-productive. The study aimed to test whether cataloging public T cell receptors could reveal signatures of past pathogen exposure. Donor age, sex, ethnicity and CMV serostatus were collected together with the repertoire data. All discovery cohort repertoires had been generated using a single sequencing platform. HLA typing covered class I and class II loci at four-digit resolution. Rather than drawing on any new phenotypic data, the later analysis identified candidate immune exposures from TCR beta sequences and the way those sequences occurred across donors. Because of strong linkage in the cohort, 4 to 6 DR-DQ haplotypes were treated as single units for association and clustering. Of the roughly 400 genotyped donors, less than 85% were placed in the genetic ancestry cluster associated with self-reported Caucasian donors. Typing coverage varied by locus: roughly 620-640 donors for A, B, C, DRB1 and DQB1; 500 to 550 for DQA1; over 600 for DPA1; 400 to 480 for DPB1. The T cell repertoires of 666 subjects were profiled by immunosequencing and related to cytomegalovirus serostatus. A later genetic analysis used genome-wide SNP genotypes for 398 of the 666 donors, treating that subset as a discovery cohort. An early release that covered roughly 600 HLA-typed donors contained approximately 290 gigabases of sequencing data and around 85 million unique TCR sequences. Besides the first cohort of some 670 subjects, a separate validation cohort made up of 120 different subjects was used.

Receptors were amplified or captured by the immunoSEQ multiplex PCR assay. For the multiplex PCR, a mixture combining 60 forward primers for TCR Vbeta segments and 13 reverse primers for TCR Jbeta segments was used. A multiplex PCR assay on genomic DNA amplified the CDR3 region of rearranged TCR beta genes. Amplified TCR beta libraries were sequenced as 87-base-pair reads on the Illumina HiSeq System. The paper's data handling went like this. A later analysis counted some 80 million unique TCR beta chains across the 550 to 700 repertoires, and some 11 million of these chains were shared by at least two donors. Raw reads were error-corrected and collapsed into unique sequences by a nearest-neighbor algorithm in which closely related sequences were merged to remove PCR and sequencing errors. Alignment of CDR3 sequences to IMGT reference sequences was used to assign V, D and J gene segments. For a sequence to be retained, a match of at least six nucleotides was required to both a V gene segment and a J gene segment. Rearrangements were called productive when the CDR3 lacked stop codons and stayed in frame with V and J; all others were non-productive. CDR3 was defined according to IMGT convention as the region running from the second conserved V-encoded cysteine to the conserved J-encoded phenylalanine. The earlier analysis of 550 to 650 of the donors excluded any sequence lacking an unambiguous match to a single V gene segment. An earlier analysis of a few hundred of the donors called V segments functional above 56.7% productive rearrangements and segregating when the between-donor standard deviation exceeded 5%. To diagnose cytomegalovirus status from the catalog of TCR beta chain sequences, a statistical classification framework was built. V and J gene assignment, in a later analysis, came from comparing TCR nucleotide sequences with IMGT/GENE-DB human TR gene sequences. Using the TCRdist pipeline, a later analysis assigned CDR3 sequences along with most-parsimonious VDJ recombination scenarios. In a later analysis, every TCR beta chain was defined by the combination of its CDR3 amino acid sequence and its V-gene family, and reads without a unique V-gene family were dropped. A later analysis removed 600 or so highly shared, low-generation-probability nucleotide sequences to deal with suspected cross-contamination and a sequencing artifact. A later analysis calculated a clonal expansion index for each public chain from normalized within-repertoire ranks of inferred template counts. In a later analysis, generation probabilities were computed with a VDJ recombination model fitted to out-of-frame rearrangements, and the resulting probabilities were checked against IGoR. Hypergeometric tests were used in a later analysis to score TCR-TCR, TCR-HLA and TCR-CMV co-occurrence, with a repertoire-size bias correction applied to the TCR pairs. A later analysis estimated false discovery rates by permuting HLA or CMV assignments 20 times. A later analysis grouped co-occurring TCRs with DBSCAN, adding TCRdist sequence similarity when clustering within HLA-allele-positive subsets. Repertoires with fewer than 30,000 or more than 120,000 public chains, plus five repertoires with anomalous nucleotide sharing, were excluded from co-occurrence clustering. Here the immuneACCESS table is served through TCRdb, limited to in-frame sequences with V and J called. Missing clones are a known gap in these copies; in checked studies unresolved V genes cover under half, and the rest lacks a known reason. The V and J calls and the clone size are those of that table, but D and trimming were determined from the DNA. For this sample the table gives 100,000 or so clones, of which roughly 80% were detected only once. Roughly 3% of the sample is taken by the ten largest.

Notes on this clone: Its antigen is not yet known. No much larger clone exists at a distance of one base, and base qualities are not known.

Here is what the overall study found, with its caveats: Presence/absence analyses assumed roughly uniform sequencing depth across donors, an assumption that may not hold. It was suggested by the authors that the approach could potentially be generalized to other disease states and immunological phenotypes. The cohort was sequenced for TCR beta chains only, and without alpha or paired-chain data the features that could be detected were limited. Linkage disequilibrium might explain the correlated functional status among segregating V segments, but an unknown experimental factor could not be excluded. In an earlier analysis of 587 of the donors, most TCR beta V segments appeared in productive rearrangements about 87% or about 30% of the time, broadly matching IMGT annotations. In a later analysis, several top co-occurrence clusters were reported to appear linked to parvovirus B19, influenza, CMV and Epstein-Barr virus. A cluster of highly shared sequence variants was judged likely to be a technical artifact of the sequencing pipeline. A later analysis associated 17,000 or so TCR beta sequences with specific HLA alleles at a false discovery rate of 0.05. Across donors, most TCR sequences were observed very rarely, whereas some public TCRs were present in many individuals. Some IMGT-functional V segments, including TRBV6-2 and TRBV6-3, could not be told apart with the 87-base-pair reads, so those segments were excluded. The study gave a list of over 150 TCR beta chains associated with cytomegalovirus. When HLA alleles, especially DR and DQ, strongly co-occurred, TCR associations were difficult to assign to individual alleles. A later analysis found that most CMV-associated TCR beta chains appeared HLA-restricted, with HLA associations seemingly driven largely by CMV exposure. Because counts were too low, roughly 16 rarely observed V segments, including chromosome 9 orphons, were left out of the earlier analysis of several hundred of the donors. In a later analysis, TCR association rates were found to vary across HLA loci, with the most associated TCRs seen for DRB1 alleles and the fewest for HLA-C alleles. The only immune exposure information available for the cohort was CMV serostatus. Compared with equally common non-associated chains, HLA-associated TCR beta chains in a later analysis were more clonally expanded and had lower generation probabilities. The classifier was reported to diagnose cytomegalovirus status with high specificity and sensitivity in both the original and validation cohorts. According to a later genetic analysis, donors in an Asian-associated ancestry cluster had fewer N-insertions in productive TCRs than the approximately 630-donor mean. A further reported finding was that TCR beta sequences accurately predicted the HLA-A and HLA-B alleles for most subjects in the first cohort. An association between a missense DCLRE1C variant and V-gene and J-gene trimming of TCR beta chains was found in a later genetic analysis and replicated in an independent cohort. Because some donors lacked HLA typing at each locus, the association tests relied only on the typed subset. Three of the identified cytomegalovirus-associated TCR beta chains were confirmed in vitro to be specific for cytomegalovirus antigens.

Spanning cysteine to phenylalanine, the CDR3 consists of 14 amino acids. The CDR3 DNA has 42 bases and is translated from base 1. V gives up 5 bases and J gives up 3 bases, and the segment between their germline ends measures 10 bases. Taken from the germline V gene, the CDR1 and CDR2 loops are MNHEY and SVGAGI. The cohort comprised under 700 healthy bone marrow donors. At the time of sampling, every cohort member was nominally healthy, though immune exposures that went unrecorded were likely present. The donor tested CMV seronegative, placing the donor among the 350 or so seronegative members of the cohort. Each donor provided a peripheral blood sample, and peripheral blood mononuclear cells were used for TCR beta sequencing. Genomic DNA was extracted from the blood cell samples with the Qiagen DNeasy Blood Extraction Kit.

This clonotype originated in a female donor in good health and CMV-seronegative. Sequencing was performed on PBMCs. The chain was built from TRBV6-5 and TRBJ1-4, with a weak D call of TRBD1 (6 bases match). CDR3 reads: CASSNRASNEKLFF. The DNA is TGTGCCAGCAGTAACAGGGCCTCTAATGAAAAACTGTTTTTT.